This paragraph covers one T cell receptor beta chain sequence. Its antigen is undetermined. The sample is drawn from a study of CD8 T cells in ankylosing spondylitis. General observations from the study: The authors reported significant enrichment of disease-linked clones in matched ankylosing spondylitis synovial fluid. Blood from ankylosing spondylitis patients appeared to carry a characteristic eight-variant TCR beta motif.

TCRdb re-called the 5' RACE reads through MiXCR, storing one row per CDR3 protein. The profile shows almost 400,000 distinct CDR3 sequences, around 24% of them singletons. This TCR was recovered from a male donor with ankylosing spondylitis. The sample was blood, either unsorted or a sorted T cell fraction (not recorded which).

CDR3 nucleotide sequence: TGTGCCAGCCTTACGACCAGCGGGGCAACAGATACGCAGTATTTT. Its protein is CASLTTSGATDTQYF. The genes are TRBV6-1 and TRBJ2-3, with TRBD2 identical over 7 bases. The CDR3 runs to 15 residues. V shed 8 bases and J 3 bases; nucleotides not matched to a gene: 11. CDR1 MNHNS and CDR2 SASEGT come from the germline V gene.